This passage covers 25 T cell receptor beta chains from one sample sequenced in a study of cytomegalovirus exposure and HLA in healthy donors (dated by TCRdb to 2016 to 2017). Libraries were built with the immunoSEQ multiplex PCR assay. A mixture of 60 forward primers for TCR Vbeta segments and 13 reverse primers for TCR Jbeta segments was used in the multiplex PCR. TCRdb re-hosts the immuneACCESS table, in-frame sequences only. Its copies lack some clones; in the studies checked, an unresolved V gene accounts for under half of them, and the cause for the rest is not known. In this sample the table shows roughly 100,000 clones, roughly four fifths of which occur a single time. The top ten constitute 3.5% to 4.5% of the sample. What was sequenced was PBMCs. These receptor sequences come from a man in his forties in good health and CMV-seronegative.

V and J are TRBV7-2 and TRBJ1-6; no reliable D call. The CDR3 sequence is 17 residues long. V shed 2 bases and J shed 0 bases, with 11 bases lying between them. Germline-derived CDR1 and CDR2 are SGHTA and FQGNSA. CDR3 in amino acids: CASSLRHQSSYNSPLHF. The CDR3 DNA is TGTGCCAGCAGCTTACGACATCAGAGCTCCTATAATTCACCCCTCCACTTT. The full variable domain, in which reference TRBV7-2 and TRBJ1-6 provide the parts outside the CDR3, is GAGVSQSPSNKVTEKGKDVELRCDPISGHTALYWYRQSLGQGLEFLIYFQGNSAPDKSGLPSDRFSAERTGGSVSTLTIQRTQQEDSAVYLCASSLRHQSSYNSPLHFGNGTRLTVT.

The chain links TRBV5-1 to TRBJ2-3, with 8 bases that match TRBD2. V lost 6 bases and J lost 2; bases outside the gene matches: 5. This CDR3 has 14 amino acids. Germline V gives CDR1 SGHRS, CDR2 YFSETQ. CDR3 bases: TGCGCCAGCACAGCGGGGGTGATCACAGATACGCAGTATTTT. Translating it yields CASTAGVITDTQYF. The full variable domain, its missing parts supplied by reference TRBV5-1 and TRBJ2-3, is KAGVTQTPRYLIKTRGQQVTLSCSPISGHRSVSWYQQTPGQGLQFLFEYFSETQRNKGNFPGRFSGRQFSNSRSEMNVSTLELGDSALYLCASTAGVITDTQYFGPGTRLTVL.

The V and J genes are TRBV5-4 and TRBJ2-5; TRBD1 agrees at 10 bases. Germline V gene sequence: CDR1 SGHNT, CDR2 YYREEE (reference sequence). The CDR3 runs 16 residues. The V segment lost 3 bases and the J segment 4 bases; nucleotides outside the gene matches: 9. This CDR3 reads CASSSPTGGMTETQYF. The DNA of the CDR3 is TGTGCCAGCAGCTCCCCGACAGGGGGCATGACAGAGACCCAGTACTTC.

The rearrangement links TRBV30 to TRBJ2-3, with D perhaps matching TRBD2 (7 bases). V lost 2 bases and J 5 bases, leaving 17 bases between the germline ends. Germline V gene sequence: CDR1 GTSNPN, CDR2 SVGIG (reference sequence). The CDR3 has 15 amino acids. CDR3 nucleotide sequence: TGTGCCTGGAGTAGGTGGGGGGGCACGGGAGATACGCAGTATTTT. It encodes CAWSRWGGTGDTQYF.

The chain employs TRBV6-5 and TRBJ2-2, with 7 bases fitting TRBD2. The V gene's germline CDR1 is MNHEY and CDR2 SVGAGI. The CDR3 consists of 16 residues. V gave up 0 bases and J gave up 9 bases; unmatched junction bases: 10. The CDR3 DNA is TGTGCCAGCAGTTACTCCTCCGGGACTATCGACCGGGAGCTGTTTTTT. Amino acid sequence: CASSYSSGTIDRELFF.

The J gene is TRBJ1-1, the V gene TRBV27, with D possibly being TRBD1 (6 bases). The CDR3 is 17 amino acids. Trimming left V 2 bases short and J 0 bases short, with 16 bases between. Germline CDR1 is MNHEY and CDR2 is SMNVEV (reference sequence). CDR3 DNA sequence: TGTGCCAGCAGTTTAACAGCGTTGCAGGGGATGAACACTGAAGCTTTCTTT. It codes for CASSLTALQGMNTEAFF.

This clone came up once. V usage is TRBV4-3 and J usage is TRBJ2-7; TRBD1 matches at 12 bases. V gave up 1 base and J gave up 4 bases; unmatched junction bases: 8. The CDR3 runs 17 residues. Germline V gives CDR1 LGHNA, CDR2 YSLEER. The CDR3 region is CASSQGVGTGGVYEQYF. The CDR3 DNA sequence: TGCGCCAGCAGCCAAGGCGTGGGGACAGGGGGCGTGTACGAGCAGTACTTC.

The V gene is TRBV5-4, the J gene TRBJ1-3; D possibly corresponds to TRBD1 (5 bases). Looked up from germline, CDR1 is SGHNT and CDR2 is YYREEE (reference sequence). V gave up 2 bases and J gave up 8 bases, with 17 bases separating them. The CDR3 is 15 residues long. The CDR3 is CASSFGGPGGDTIYF. In DNA form, the CDR3 reads TGTGCCAGCAGCTTCGGAGGCCCCGGGGGAGACACCATATATTTT. The whole variable domain, remainder taken from reference TRBV5-4 and TRBJ1-3, is ETGVTQSPTHLIKTRGQQVTLRCSSQSGHNTVSWYQQALGQGPQFIFQYYREEENGRGNFPPRFSGLQFPNYSSELNVNALELDDSALYLCASSFGGPGGDTIYFGEGSWLTVV.

This chain joins TRBV27 and TRBJ2-1; 11 nucleotides line up with TRBD2. V shed 3 bases and J 15 bases; nucleotides not matched to a gene: 28. Germline CDR1 and CDR2: MNHEY and SMNVEV (reference sequence). This CDR3 has 20 residues. CDR3 protein: CASSLHLPWGGSSGGPGRFF. CDR3 in DNA: TGTGCCAGCAGTTTGCACCTTCCCTGGGGGGGTTCTAGCGGGGGGCCAGGTCGGTTCTTC.

J is TRBJ2-7 and V is TRBV19, with a tentative D call TRBD1 (5 bases). CDR3 size: 13 residues. CDR1 is LNHDA, CDR2 SQIVND, per germline (reference sequence). Trimming took 3 bases from V and 7 from J, leaving 13 bases between them. For the CDR3, the DNA is TGTGCCAGTAGTATTCACCAGGGCGGAGAGCAGTACTTC. Its translation is CASSIHQGGEQYF.

The chain recombines TRBV30 with TRBJ1-2; D is perhaps TRBD1 (5 bases). The CDR3 contains 13 residues. V lost 2 bases and J lost 3, with 10 bases in between. Per the germline V gene, CDR1 is GTSNPN and CDR2 is SVGIG (reference sequence). CDR3 region: CAWSLEGHYGYTF. CDR3 coding DNA: TGTGCCTGGAGTCTGGAGGGGCACTATGGCTACACCTTC.

This clone was counted between two and nine times. The V call is TRBV6-5, the J call TRBJ1-2; TRBD1 is a possible D gene (6 bases). The V gene's germline CDR1 is MNHEY and CDR2 SVGAGI. This CDR3 contains 14 residues. The V and J ends lost 8 bases and 5 bases respectively, with 18 bases between them. The CDR3 coding sequence is TGTGCCAGCGGCCGGGCAGGGGTGCGGTATGGCTACACCTTC. The encoded protein is CASGRAGVRYGYTF.

This chain joins TRBV7-6 and TRBJ2-1, with TRBD1 as a possible D gene (5 bases). The germline V and J ends were trimmed by 5 bases and 1 base, with 12 bases remaining between them. Germline CDR1 is SGHVS and CDR2 is FNYEAQ. The CDR3 is 15 residues long. For the CDR3, the DNA is TGTGCCAGCAGCCTCGTCGACAGTTCCTACAATGAGCAGTTCTTC. This gives the protein CASSLVDSSYNEQFF.

V is TRBV2 and J is TRBJ1-2, with D perhaps matching TRBD1 (5 bases). The CDR3 covers 14 residues. Germline V gene data show CDR1 as SNHLY and CDR2 as FYNNEI. V was clipped by 3 bases and J by 1 base, with 9 bases between them. CDR3 in amino acids: CASSDGGYNYGYTF. CDR3 DNA sequence: TGTGCCAGCAGTGACGGGGGTTATAACTATGGCTACACCTTC.

This sequence joins TRBV5-8 and TRBJ2-3; D is possibly TRBD2 (6 bases). CDR3 length: 17 residues. V lost 4 bases and J lost 2, with 20 bases in between. Germline lookup yields CDR1 SGHTS and CDR2 YDEGEE. CDR3 protein: CASSREVGAGHTDTQYF. The CDR3, as DNA: TGTGCCAGCAGCCGCGAGGTGGGAGCGGGCCACACAGATACGCAGTATTTT.

The V call is TRBV9, the J call TRBJ2-3; TRBD2 matches at 11 bases. Trimming at V came to 4 bases and at J to 2 bases, leaving 3 bases not matched to a gene. CDR1 and CDR2 (germline): SGDLS, YYNGEE. CDR3 length: 15 residues. CDR3 in DNA: TGTGCCAGCAGCCTAGCGGGGGGATTCACAGATACGCAGTATTTT. Its translation is CASSLAGGFTDTQYF.

The rearrangement links TRBV4-3 to TRBJ2-3; D is uncertain. Germline V gene lookup returns CDR1 LGHNA and CDR2 YSLEER. Trimming stripped 1 base from V and 0 bases from J, with 14 bases between. The CDR3 extends over 17 amino acids. The CDR3: CASSQGSSHPSTDTQYF. The CDR3 region has the DNA TGCGCCAGCAGCCAAGGTTCGTCACACCCTAGCACAGATACGCAGTATTTT.

The rearrangement joins TRBV12-5 to TRBJ1-2; 8 bases are a match to TRBD1. V trimming: 3 bases; J trimming: 6 bases; junction bases outside the gene matches: 6. The CDR3 is 14 residues long. Germline lookup yields CDR1 LGHNT and CDR2 FRNRAP. The CDR3, as DNA: TGTGCTAGTGGTTTCCTGACAGGGGAGGATGGCTACACCTTC. This encodes CASGFLTGEDGYTF.

This clone was counted between two and nine times. The gene calls are TRBV6-6 and TRBJ2-7; unclear D gene. Germline CDR1 is MNHNY and CDR2 is SVGAGI (reference sequence). The CDR3 is 14 residues long. V lost 5 bases and J 6 bases, leaving 17 bases between the germline ends. The CDR3 sequence: CASSTSRRETEQYF. DNA for the CDR3: TGTGCCAGCAGTACATCCCGGAGAGAAACCGAGCAGTACTTC.

The chain couples TRBV7-4 to TRBJ2-7; 9 bases are shared with TRBD1. Germline trimming cut 5 bases from V and 6 bases from J; bases unmatched to any gene: 8. The germline CDR1 and CDR2 sequences are SGHVT and SQSDAQ. This CDR3 comprises 14 residues. The CDR3 loop reads CASSLRDRVSEQYF. CDR3 DNA sequence: TGTGCCAGCAGCCTCCGGGACAGGGTCTCCGAGCAGTACTTC.

This clone turned up a few times. The V call is TRBV4-3, the J call TRBJ1-1; D remains unclear. The CDR3 runs to 15 residues. The germline CDR1 and CDR2 sequences are LGHNA and YSLEER. Trimming took off 4 bases at V and 6 bases at J, with 18 bases between the two ends. The CDR3 region has the DNA TGCGCCAGCAGCCCTGATAGTACTACTTGGGCTGAAGCTTTCTTT. Protein product: CASSPDSTTWAEAFF.

This clone was seen many times. The gene calls are TRBV9 and TRBJ1-1; D perhaps matches TRBD1 (5 bases). CDR1 SGDLS and CDR2 YYNGEE come from the germline V gene. This CDR3 comprises 14 residues. V lost 4 bases and J 6 bases, leaving 16 bases between the germline ends. Here the CDR3 DNA reads TGTGCCAGCAGCTCGTCACGGAGGGACGCTGAAGCTTTCTTT. It is translated as CASSSSRRDAEAFF.

J is TRBJ2-3 and V is TRBV7-3, with 9 bases matching TRBD1. V lost 3 bases and J lost 0; bases outside the gene matches: 16. The CDR3 consists of 20 residues. Germline loops: CDR1 SGHTA, CDR2 FQGTGA. CDR3 residues: CASSFDTGGTELGSTDTQYF. The CDR3 DNA reads as TGTGCCAGCAGCTTCGATACAGGGGGCACAGAACTAGGTAGCACAGATACGCAGTATTTT.

The CDR3 coding sequence is TGTGCCAGCAGCGGACAGGGCGGCTATGGCTACACCTTC. Translating gives CASSGQGGYGYTF. The V and J genes are TRBV5-8 and TRBJ1-2; 8 bases map to TRBD1. Unmatched junction bases numbered 3, after V lost 4 bases and J lost 4 bases. Looked up from germline, CDR1 is SGHTS and CDR2 is YDEGEE. CDR3 length: 13 residues.

The chain couples TRBV6-6 to TRBJ2-3; 9 bases are a match to TRBD2. Germline CDR1 MNHNY, CDR2 SVGAGI (reference sequence). V trimming: 8 bases; J trimming: 2 bases; junction bases outside the gene matches: 11. CDR3 length: 16 amino acids. CDR3 sequence: CASDRTRGGYTDTQYF. In nucleotides, the CDR3 is TGTGCCAGCGATCGGACGCGGGGGGGATACACAGATACGCAGTATTTT.